This TCR beta chain was observed in a study of blood T cell repertoires in COVID-19. Study context: Samples came from the United States, Italy and Spain, spanning acute and convalescent COVID-19. PBMCs, B-cell-depleted T cells, or T cells provided the cDNA or gDNA that made up the material.

The ends were cut back, 3 bases at V and 4 bases at J, with 13 bases in the middle. Germline V CDR1 and CDR2: SEHNR, FQNEAQ (reference sequence). The CDR3 is 15 amino acids. In the authors' workflow: Reference gene primer amplification gave estimated nucleated cell counts. Assay: immunoSEQ multiplex PCR; the TCRdb copy retains only in-frame clones and omits some. The V and J calls and clone size are taken from that table; D and trimming were inferred from the DNA. The sample records 150,000 to 200,000 clones, under 80% being singletons. The specimen sequenced was peripheral blood. This TCR came from a woman of 80 years or more with acute or convalescent COVID-19. The chain links TRBV7-9 to TRBJ2-1, with D tentatively TRBD2 (6 bases). The CDR3 coding sequence is TGTGCCAGCAGCTTGGGCGGAGGGAGGTACAATGAGCAGTTCTTC. Translation gives CASSLGGGRYNEQFF. Full variable domain (outside the CDR3, taken from reference TRBV7-9 and TRBJ2-1): DTGVSQNPRHKITKRGQNVTFRCDPISEHNRLYWYRQTLGQGPEFLTYFQNEAQLEKSRLLSDRFSAERPKGSFSTLEIQRTEQGDSAMYLCASSLGGGRYNEQFFGPGTRLTVL.